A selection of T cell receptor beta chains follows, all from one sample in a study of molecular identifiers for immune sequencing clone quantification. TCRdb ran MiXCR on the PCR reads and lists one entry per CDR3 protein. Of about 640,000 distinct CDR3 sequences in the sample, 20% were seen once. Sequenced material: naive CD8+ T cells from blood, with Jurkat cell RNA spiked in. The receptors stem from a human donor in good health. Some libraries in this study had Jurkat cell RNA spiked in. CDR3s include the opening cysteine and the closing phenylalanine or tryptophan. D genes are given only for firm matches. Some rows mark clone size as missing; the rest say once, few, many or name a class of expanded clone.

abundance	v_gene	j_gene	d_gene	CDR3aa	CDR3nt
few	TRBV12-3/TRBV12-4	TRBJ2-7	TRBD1	CASSPEGQGVPYEQYF	TGTGCCAGCAGCCCCGAGGGACAGGGGGTTCCCTACGAGCAGTACTTC
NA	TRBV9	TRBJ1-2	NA	CASSVSGNYGYTF	TGTGCCAGCAGCGTATCAGGCAACTATGGCTACACCTTC
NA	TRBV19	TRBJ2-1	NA	CASLYAHEQFF	TGTGCCAGCCTTTATGCCCATGAGCAGTTCTTC
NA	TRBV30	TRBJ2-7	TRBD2	CAWSSGAYEQYF	TGTGCCTGGAGCAGCGGGGCCTACGAGCAGTACTTC
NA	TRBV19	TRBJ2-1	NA	CASSTGSGTNNEQFF	TGTGCCAGTAGTACAGGATCCGGGACAAACAATGAGCAGTTCTTC
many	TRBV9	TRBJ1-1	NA	CASTPGDFNEAFF	TGTGCCAGCACCCCGGGGGATTTCAATGAAGCTTTCTTT
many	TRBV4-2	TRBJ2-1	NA	CASSQGGDFSFF	TGTGCCAGCAGCCAAGGAGGGGACTTCTCTTTCTTC
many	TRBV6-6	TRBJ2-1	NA	CASSYSLQGEQFF	TGTGCCAGCAGTTACTCGTTACAGGGTGAGCAGTTCTTC
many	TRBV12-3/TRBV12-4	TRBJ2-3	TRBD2	CASNLAGHTDTQYF	TGTGCCAGCAACCTAGCGGGGCACACAGATACGCAGTATTTT
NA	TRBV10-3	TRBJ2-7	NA	CAINDLASLEQYF	TGTGCCATCAACGACCTAGCGTCCCTCGAGCAGTACTTC
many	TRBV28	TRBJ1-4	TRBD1	CASSSPTGTEIEKLFF	TGTGCCAGCAGTTCACCCACCGGGACAGAGATTGAAAAACTGTTTTTT
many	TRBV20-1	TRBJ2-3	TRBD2	CSARASGLTDTQYF	TGCAGTGCTAGAGCTAGCGGCTTAACAGATACGCAGTATTTT
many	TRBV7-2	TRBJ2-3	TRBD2	CASSSKLAGLSTDTQYF	TGTGCCAGCAGCTCGAAACTAGCGGGACTTAGCACAGATACGCAGTATTTT
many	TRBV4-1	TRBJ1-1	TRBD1	CASSQDPGGMNTEAFF	TGCGCCAGCAGCCAAGATCCAGGGGGAATGAACACTGAAGCTTTCTTT
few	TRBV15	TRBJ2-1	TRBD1	CATSSFNRGRINEQFF	TGTGCCACCAGCAGTTTCAACAGGGGCCGGATCAATGAGCAGTTCTTC
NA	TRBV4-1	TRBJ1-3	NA	CASSQPLDSSGNTIYF	TGCGCCAGCAGCCAGCCACTTGACAGCTCTGGAAACACCATATATTTT
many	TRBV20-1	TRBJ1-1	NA	CSARDQKGRTEAFF	TGCAGTGCTAGAGATCAAAAGGGGCGGACTGAAGCTTTCTTT
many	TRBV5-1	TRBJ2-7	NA	CASSFGQSTAFSYEQYF	TGCGCCAGCAGCTTTGGACAGAGCACGGCCTTCTCTTACGAGCAGTACTTC
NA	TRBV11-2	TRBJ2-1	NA	CASSLTVPAEQFF	TGTGCCAGCAGCTTAACAGTCCCAGCTGAGCAGTTCTTC
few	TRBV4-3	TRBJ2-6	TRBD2	CASSQDFRRLALSGANVLTF	TGCGCCAGCAGCCAAGATTTCAGGAGACTAGCTCTCTCTGGGGCCAACGTCCTGACTTTC
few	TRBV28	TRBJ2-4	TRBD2	CASSLRTSGRAKNIQYF	TGTGCCAGCAGTTTACGAACTAGCGGGAGGGCCAAAAACATTCAGTACTTC
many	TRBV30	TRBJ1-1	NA	CAWRVGQLTEAFF	TGTGCCTGGAGGGTTGGACAGCTGACTGAAGCTTTCTTT
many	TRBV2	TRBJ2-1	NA	CASSARLVYNEQFF	TGTGCCAGCAGTGCCAGGTTAGTCTACAATGAGCAGTTCTTC
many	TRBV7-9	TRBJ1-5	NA	CASSLTREPQHF	TGTGCCAGCAGCTTGACAAGAGAGCCCCAGCATTTT
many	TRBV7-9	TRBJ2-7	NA	CASSGPLDSKGQYF	TGTGCCAGCAGCGGCCCCCTCGACAGCAAGGGGCAGTACTTC
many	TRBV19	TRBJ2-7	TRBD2	CASSIASGETYEQYF	TGTGCCAGTAGTATTGCTAGCGGGGAAACCTACGAGCAGTACTTC
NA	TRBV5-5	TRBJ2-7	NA	CASSLAGNELYF	TGTGCCAGCAGCTTGGCCGGGAACGAGCTGTACTTC
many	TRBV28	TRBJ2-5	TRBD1	CASNSPRQGKTQYF	TGTGCCAGCAACTCACCACGACAGGGAAAGACCCAGTACTTC
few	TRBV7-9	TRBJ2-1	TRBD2	CASSPLAGGGHEQFF	TGTGCCAGCAGTCCTCTAGCGGGCGGGGGCCATGAGCAGTTCTTC
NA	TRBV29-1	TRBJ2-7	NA	CSVGGARADYEQYF	TGCAGCGTTGGTGGGGCCAGGGCAGACTACGAGCAGTACTTC
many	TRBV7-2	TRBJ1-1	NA	CASSLWAGTEAFF	TGTGCCAGCAGCTTATGGGCGGGGACTGAAGCTTTCTTT
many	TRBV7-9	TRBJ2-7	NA	CASSLMGGEKYF	TGTGCCAGCAGCTTAATGGGGGGAGAAAAGTACTTC